Below, one T cell receptor beta chain is given with its context. Its specificity is not known. TCRdb reprocessed the 5' RACE reads, with one entry per CDR3 protein and no DNA. The ten most abundant clones cover 6% to 8% of a sample with some 410,000 distinct CDR3 sequences. This specimen comes from a study of T cells expressing NK-cell markers. Turning to the study itself: Underlying the TCR beta repertoires were sorted CD3+CD56+NKG2C+, CD3+CD56+NKG2C- and CD3+CD56-NKG2C+ T cells. HCMV serostatus: most of the eight sequenced donors positive, one negative.

CDR1 and CDR2 (germline): MDHEN, SYDVKM. CDR3 size: 17 residues. Overall study results and limits: Also leading the CD3+CD56-NKG2C+ fraction in a handful of donors were these clonotypes.

This receptor was obtained from a woman aged 18-70 years in good health. Sequenced: blood T cells: a sorted CD56 or NKG2C T cell subset, CD4+ or CD8+ T cells, or bulk PBMC T cells (not recorded which). The chain combines TRBV28 with TRBJ2-3; there is no DNA to check the TCRdb D call of TRBD2. CDR3 region: CASSLGLAGGRADTQYF.